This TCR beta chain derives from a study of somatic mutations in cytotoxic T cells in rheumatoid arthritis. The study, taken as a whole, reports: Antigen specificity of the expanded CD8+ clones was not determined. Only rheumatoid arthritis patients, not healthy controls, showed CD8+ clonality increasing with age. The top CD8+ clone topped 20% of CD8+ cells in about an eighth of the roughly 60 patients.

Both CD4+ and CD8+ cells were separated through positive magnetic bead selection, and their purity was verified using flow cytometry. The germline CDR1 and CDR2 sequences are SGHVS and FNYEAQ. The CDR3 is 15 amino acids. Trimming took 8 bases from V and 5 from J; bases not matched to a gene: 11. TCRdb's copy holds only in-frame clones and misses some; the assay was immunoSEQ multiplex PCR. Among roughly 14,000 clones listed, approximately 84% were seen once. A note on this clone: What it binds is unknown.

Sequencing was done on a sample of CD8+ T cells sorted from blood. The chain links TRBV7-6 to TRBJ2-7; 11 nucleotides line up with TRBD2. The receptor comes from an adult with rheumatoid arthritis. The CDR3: CASSLRPGLADEQYF. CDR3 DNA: TGTGCCAGCTCACTCCGTCCGGGACTAGCGGACGAGCAGTACTTC.